This T cell receptor (beta chain) was sequenced in a study of blood T cell repertoires in COVID-19 (dated by TCRdb to about 2020). In terms of the full investigation: The collaborator samples originated in the United States, Italy and Spain and spanned the acute and convalescent phases of COVID-19. The prospective study material was composed of cDNA or gDNA derived from T cells, B-cell-depleted T cells, or PBMCs. The dataset comprised deeply sampled blood TCRbeta repertoires from subjects exposed to, actively infected with, or recovered from COVID-19. A freely available public database, intended as a resource for researchers studying the immune response to SARS-CoV-2, is where the repertoires were released. The samples were drawn from two sources: the first 160 participants of the ongoing ImmuneRACE study, and 1,000 to 1,500 subjects contributed by 6 global collaborators. Nearly every sample came with metadata listing a de-identified subject ID, COVID-19 status, age in years and sex. Where available, HLA class I and class II types were obtained from metadata supplied by the sample provider rather than from assay-based typing. Points the paper makes about the study in general: How much clinical and demographic metadata was included differed by source and by participant, and the metadata was provided uncurated.

There are a few counts of this clone. Its antigen is still unknown. No much larger clone is present one base from it, and per-base qualities are unavailable. Relative to germline, V is 5 bases shorter and J is 0 bases shorter, with 4 bases between their ends. For CDR1 and CDR2, the germline V gene lists MGHDK and SYGVNS. From cysteine to phenylalanine, the CDR3 is 12 amino acids long. Only CDR3 DNA is held: 36 bases, read in frame from base 1. Whole blood was collected in K2EDTA tubes by collaborating institutions according to the institutions' own protocols. For TCRbeta analysis, collaborators shipped samples as frozen whole blood, isolated PBMCs, or DNA extracted from either of those sample types. TCRbeta CDR3 regions were amplified from genomic DNA using the immunoSEQ Assay, a bias-controlled multiplex PCR. The paper's data handling went like this. The number of nucleated cells in each sample was estimated from the amplification of reference gene primers within the assay. To quantify the absolute abundance of each unique TCRbeta CDR3 rearrangement, sequence reads were collapsed and filtered. For each sample, productive Simpson clonality was calculated by taking the square root of Simpson's diversity index across productive rearrangements. The source is immuneACCESS, and TCRdb retained only in-frame sequences with V and J called. Part of the clones is not carried over; for the studies checked, unresolved V genes explain less than half of this, and the remainder is unexplained. V and J calls and clone size are given by that table; D and trimming were obtained from the DNA. The sample includes about 250,000 clones, with about four fifths observed a single time. More than 6.5% of the sample is held by the ten biggest clonotypes.

Sequenced material: peripheral blood. The chain joins TRBV25-1 to TRBJ1-1, with the D gene uncertain. The receptor was derived from a man aged 40-49 years with active or convalescent COVID-19. The bases read TGTGCCAGCAGTCAGGTGAACACTGAAGCTTTCTTT. Translation gives CASSQVNTEAFF. The full variable domain, with segments outside the CDR3 supplied by the reference TRBV25-1 and TRBJ1-1 proteins, appears as EADIYQTPRYLVIGTGKKITLECSQTMGHDKMYWYQQDPGMELHLIHYSYGVNSTEKGDLSSESTVSRIRTEHFPLTLESARPSHTSQYLCASSQVNTEAFFGQGTRLTVV.